This TCR beta chain originates from a study of chemoradiotherapy in HPV16-positive cancers. Whole-study context: A couple of HPV16-positive patients' cells yielded candidate HPV-specific clones and common motifs. Whole-study results and caveats: For HPV16-positive patients, expanding HPV-responsive T cells associated with longer recurrence-free survival. HPV-specific T cells were functionally defined from only a couple of HPV16-positive patients. During treatment, candidate HPV-specific clones and E7-related motifs expanded in tumor.

In regard to this clone: Its antigen is unknown.

Germline V CDR1 and CDR2: LNHDA, SQIVND (reference sequence). Trimming shortened V by 1 base and J by 3 bases, and 15 bases separated the two germline ends. CDR3 length: 16 amino acids. Sequencing used immunoSEQ multiplex PCR; TCRdb keeps in-frame clones, though not all of them. This sample has more than 6,000 clones; roughly 90% occur once, and the top ten carry 2% to 2.5%. The specimen was tumor tissue, collected from a patient who underwent chemoradiotherapy. This TCR came from a human donor with HPV-associated anogenital cancer. V is TRBV19 and J is TRBJ1-1; D is undetermined. CDR3 DNA sequence: TGTGCCAGTAGTATAGTTGGCACAACCTGGGACACTGAAGCTTTCTTT. Its translation: CASSIVGTTWDTEAFF.